Below, 7 T cell receptor beta chains from the same sample are listed, as sequenced in a study of blood T cell repertoires in COVID-19. Only in-frame clones appear in the TCRdb table, and some are missing; sequencing was by immunoSEQ multiplex PCR. The data show around 220,000 clones, more than 85% seen once. Sequencing was performed on peripheral blood. These receptor sequences come from a man in his forties with active or convalescent COVID-19.

The chain uses TRBV3-1 (or the pseudogene TRBV3-2) and TRBJ1-1, with D perhaps TRBD1 (5 bases). The CDR3 length is 14 residues. Germline values: CDR1 LGHDT, CDR2 YNNKEL (reference sequence). V gave up 5 bases and J gave up 4 bases, with 14 bases separating them. The CDR3 DNA is TGTGCCAGCAGCGCACAGGTGGGTAGCACTGAAGCTTTCTTT. Translation gives CASSAQVGSTEAFF.

The chain combines TRBV29-1 with TRBJ2-1, with D hard to call. Trimming cost V 7 bases and J 11 bases, with 21 bases left between them. Per the germline V gene, CDR1 is SQVTM and CDR2 is ANQGSEA. The CDR3 extends over 13 amino acids. CDR3 loop: CSAQTLKTRQQFF. The CDR3 DNA reads TGCAGCGCCCAAACCCTTAAGACTCGGCAGCAGTTCTTC.

The chain links TRBV7-9 to TRBJ2-5; 7 nucleotides align to TRBD1. The germline V gene encodes CDR1 SEHNR and CDR2 FQNEAQ (reference sequence). Trimming cost V 5 bases and J 1 base; bases outside gene matches: 4. CDR3 length equals 14 residues. The CDR3 DNA reads TGTGCCAGCAGCCGACAGGGAACCCAAGAGACCCAGTACTTC. Translation: CASSRQGTQETQYF.

This clone has more than one count but fewer than ten. This chain uses TRBV2 with TRBJ2-3; D is unresolved. Trimming stripped 8 bases from V and 4 bases from J, with 19 bases between. Germline values: CDR1 SNHLY, CDR2 FYNNEI. The CDR3 extends over 15 amino acids. CDR3 protein: CASPPLGISADTQYF. The CDR3 DNA is TGTGCCAGCCCCCCCTTGGGCATAAGTGCAGATACGCAGTATTTT.

This sequence joins TRBV7-3 and TRBJ2-5, with D possibly being TRBD1 (6 bases). The CDR3 loop spans 15 amino acids. The V and J ends lost 0 bases and 4 bases respectively, with 12 bases between them. Looked up from germline, CDR1 is SGHTA and CDR2 is FQGTGA. The CDR3 spells CASSLTPLQGETQYF. The CDR3 nucleotides read TGTGCCAGCAGCTTAACGCCCTTACAGGGAGAGACCCAGTACTTC. Full variable domain (rest looked up from reference TRBV7-3 and TRBJ2-5): GAGVSQTPSNKVTEKGKYVELRCDPISGHTALYWYRQSLGQGPEFLIYFQGTGAADDSGLPNDRFFAVRPEGSVSTLKIQRTERGDSAVYLCASSLTPLQGETQYFGPGTRLLVL.

The J gene is TRBJ1-1, the V gene TRBV5-1, with D maybe TRBD1 (6 bases). The V end lost 4 bases, the J end lost 0 bases, and 13 bases lay between the germline ends. The CDR3 is 15 amino acids. The germline CDR1 and CDR2 sequences are SGHRS and YFSETQ. CDR3 protein: CASSDRGYVNTEAFF. CDR3 sequence (DNA): TGCGCCAGCAGCGATAGGGGGTACGTGAACACTGAAGCTTTCTTT. Supplemented by reference TRBV5-1 and TRBJ1-1, the full variable domain reads KAGVTQTPRYLIKTRGQQVTLSCSPISGHRSVSWYQQTPGQGLQFLFEYFSETQRNKGNFPGRFSGRQFSNSRSEMNVSTLELGDSALYLCASSDRGYVNTEAFFGQGTRLTVV.

This sequence joins TRBV28 and TRBJ1-5; tentative D call: TRBD1 (6 bases). The CDR3 contains 14 residues. Trimming shortened V by 6 bases and J by 6 bases, and 15 bases separated the two germline ends. CDR1 is MDHEN and CDR2 is SYDVKM in the germline V gene. CDR3 loop: CASSHGQSPQPQHF. CDR3 coding DNA: TGTGCCAGCAGCCACGGACAGTCCCCTCAGCCCCAGCATTTT.